The sequence of this T cell receptor (beta chain) was determined in a study of T cell responses to AZD1222 COVID-19 vaccine. Overall study findings and caveats: After two AZD1222 doses, spike-specific TCR breadth and depth rose versus day 0.

This clone has a single count. Its cognate antigen is unknown. Method: immunoSEQ multiplex PCR; TCRdb's copy keeps in-frame clones and lacks some. The sample includes around 140,000 clones, 91% of them seen just once. The CDR3 contains 14 residues. The V end was cut by 6 bases, the J end by 5 bases, with 14 bases between. Germline-derived CDR1 and CDR2 are LNHDA and SQIVND (reference sequence). V and J are TRBV19 and TRBJ2-1; no firm D call. The material sequenced was peripheral blood, taken 28 days after the second AZD1222 dose. This TCR came from an adult who received the AZD1222 COVID-19 vaccine. The DNA of the CDR3 is TGTGCCAGTAGGGAACACTCTCAGGACAATGAGCAGTTCTTC. Residues: CASREHSQDNEQFF.